This paragraph covers one T cell receptor beta chain sequence. Its antigen is unknown. The sample belongs to a study of shared clonotypes between healthy human individuals. Whole-study context: Researchers drew samples from two women and a few men aged 18 to 49.

General observations from the study: Clonotype sharing levels among donors were expected to vary with sequencing depth. Naive subsets, compared against memory subsets, generally had larger estimated richness values.

A CD45RA+ naive subset and a CD45RA-negative memory subset were split from CD4+ cells. This CDR3 is 14 amino acids long. Germline lookup yields CDR1 MGHRA and CDR2 YSYEKL. Trimming took 0 bases from V and 13 from J, leaving 15 bases between them. Generated by immunoSEQ multiplex PCR, the TCRdb table keeps only in-frame clones and is missing some. The table shows millions of clones, with 90% to 95% occurring only once. The chain combines TRBV4-1 with TRBJ1-4; a weak D match, TRBD1 (6 bases). This receptor was taken from a man aged 18 to 30 in good health. Some clones in this sample may be carry-over from other donors' samples. Specimen: naive CD4+ T cells from PBMCs. Subset denoted: CD45RA+ positively selected. The CDR3 DNA follows: TGCGCCAGCAGCCAAGATCCCTTCGACAGGTTACTGTTTTTT. Its protein product is CASSQDPFDRLLFF.